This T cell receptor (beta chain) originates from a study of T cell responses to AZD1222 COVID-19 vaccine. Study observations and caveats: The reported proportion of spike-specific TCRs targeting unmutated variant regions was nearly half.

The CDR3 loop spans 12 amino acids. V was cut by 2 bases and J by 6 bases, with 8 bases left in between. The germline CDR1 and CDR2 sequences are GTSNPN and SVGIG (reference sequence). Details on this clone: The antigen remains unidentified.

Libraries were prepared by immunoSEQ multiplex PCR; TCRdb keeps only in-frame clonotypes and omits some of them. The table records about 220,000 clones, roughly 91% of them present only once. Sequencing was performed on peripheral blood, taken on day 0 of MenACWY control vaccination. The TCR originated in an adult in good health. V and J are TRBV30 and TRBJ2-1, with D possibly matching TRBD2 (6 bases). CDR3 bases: TGTGCCTGGAGTTTCGGGGGCAATGAGCAGTTCTTC. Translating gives CAWSFGGNEQFF.